The entry below describes one T cell receptor beta chain. Its antigen is not identified. This entry belongs to a study of graft-versus-host responses after intestinal transplantation. There are 15 residues in the CDR3. CDR1 and CDR2 from the germline V gene are MNHEY and SMNVEV (reference sequence). Trimming removed 4 bases from V and 4 bases from J; junction bases left unmatched: 4. Method: immunoSEQ multiplex PCR; TCRdb's copy keeps in-frame clones and lacks some. The data contain over 85,000 clones, roughly 95% of them singletons. The sequence was collected from a human donor who received an intestinal transplant. This chain connects TRBV27 to TRBJ2-1; 10 positions agree with TRBD2. The sequences come from unstimulated CD8+ T cells sorted from spleen or lymph node cells, collected before intestinal transplant. The DNA of the CDR3 is TGTGCCAGCAGTTCCTCTAGCGGGAGATACAATGAGCAGTTCTTC. Translated, it gives CASSSSSGRYNEQFF.